A selection of T cell receptor beta chains follows, all from one sample in a study of graft-versus-host responses after intestinal transplantation. For these receptors, no antigen is known. The method was immunoSEQ multiplex PCR; TCRdb's version includes in-frame clones alone and lacks a portion of them. The table lists about 70,000 clones, just under 95% of them singletons. Sequences were derived from unstimulated CD8+ T cells sorted from spleen or lymph node cells, sampled before intestinal transplant. The receptors here all came from a human donor who received an intestinal transplant. The CDR3 runs from the conserved cysteine through the conserved F or W. Fields, in order: CDR3 protein, CDR3 DNA, J gene, clone size, V gene, D gene. D genes are given only for firm matches. Expanded clones are given a class, and other clones once, few, many or no size at all.

CASSPAGEDTEAFF TGTGCCAGCTCACCTGCGGGGGAGGACACTGAAGCTTTCTTT TRBJ1-1 . TRBV18 .
CASRFSGTPYNEQFF TGTGCCAGCAGATTCAGCGGGACTCCATACAATGAGCAGTTCTTC TRBJ2-1 once TRBV6-1 TRBD2
CASSEHKGGRTDTQYF TGTGCCAGCAGCGAACACAAGGGGGGGAGAACAGATACGCAGTATTTT TRBJ2-3 . TRBV9 .
CASSQEGLAGATSYEQYF TGCGCCAGCAGCCAAGAAGGACTAGCGGGAGCTACCTCCTACGAGCAGTACTTC TRBJ2-7 . TRBV4-1 TRBD2
CSVEAVGGYEQYF TGCAGCGTTGAAGCGGTTGGGGGCTACGAGCAGTACTTC TRBJ2-7 . TRBV29-1 .
CASSLTWRDREPYEQYF TGTGCCAGCAGTTTAACTTGGCGGGACAGAGAACCATACGAGCAGTACTTC TRBJ2-7 . TRBV27 .
CASSLEGQGYEQYF TGTGCCAGCAGCTTAGAGGGGCAGGGGTACGAGCAGTACTTC TRBJ2-7 . TRBV7-9 .
CASSTRQGLVDTQYF TGTGCCAGCAGTACTCGACAGGGTCTTGTTGATACGCAGTATTTT TRBJ2-3 few TRBV27 TRBD1
CASSFSMSAGGITGELFF TGTGCCAGCAGCTTTAGTATGTCTGCGGGAGGTATCACCGGGGAGCTGTTTTTT TRBJ2-2 . TRBV7-2 TRBD2
CASSGTGGAYEQYF TGTGCCAGCAGTGGCACAGGGGGGGCCTACGAGCAGTACTTC TRBJ2-7 . TRBV2 .
CASSLERTYGYTF TGTGCCAGCAGCTTAGAACGGACCTATGGCTACACCTTC TRBJ1-2 . TRBV7-8 .
CASSLYHFYEQYF TGTGCCAGCAGCTTATATCACTTCTACGAGCAGTACTTC TRBJ2-7 . TRBV7-3 .
CASSPSLTEQFF TGTGCCAGCAGCCCATCGCTCACTGAGCAGTTCTTC TRBJ2-1 . TRBV11-2 .
CASSFPRGPGSYNEQFF TGCGCCAGCAGCTTTCCCAGGGGTCCTGGGTCCTACAATGAGCAGTTCTTC TRBJ2-1 . TRBV5-1 .
CASSLEVSTDTQYF TGTGCCAGCAGCCTAGAGGTCAGCACAGACACGCAGTATTTT TRBJ2-3 . TRBV13 .
CASSAGTATYNEQFF TGTGCCAGCAGTGCAGGGACGGCGACCTACAATGAGCAGTTCTTC TRBJ2-1 . TRBV6-1 .